This T cell receptor (beta chain) derives from a study of neurological immune-mediated disorders. General study results and limits: The absence of any CDR3 amino acid sequence shared by expanded clones across subjects suggests that repertoires were private in all groups.

This clonotype was picked up many times. Its antigen is unidentified. CDR3 length equals 16 residues. The V and J ends lost 1 base and 1 base, in that order; junction bases with no gene match: 3. The V gene's germline CDR1 is SGHAT and CDR2 FQNNGV. One entry per CDR3 protein results from TCRdb running MiXCR on the 5' RACE reads. The sample lists roughly 88,000 distinct CDR3 sequences; approximately 3.5% were seen once. For the unsorted libraries, 2 million PBMCs stored at -80 C served as input. Sequences were obtained from PBMCs. The chain uses TRBV11-2 and TRBJ2-2, with 7 bases lining up with TRBD1. This clonotype was obtained from a woman between 45 and 60 years old with multiple sclerosis. The CDR3 reads CASSLGGGWNTGELFF. The CDR3 DNA is TGTGCCAGCAGCTTAGGAGGGGGCTGGAACACCGGGGAGCTGTTTTTT.